The TCR beta chain under discussion was sequenced for a study of shared clonotypes between healthy human individuals. Per the germline V gene, CDR1 is SNHLY and CDR2 is FYNNEI. The CDR3 length is 15 residues. V was cut by 4 bases and J by 2 bases, with 15 bases left in between. Every subset's genomic DNA went evenly onto several immunoSEQ plates. Generated by immunoSEQ multiplex PCR, the TCRdb table keeps only in-frame clones and is missing some. The table shows 550,000 to 600,000 clones, with around 77% occurring only once. Input material: PBMCs. The TCR comes from a woman in her thirties or forties in good health. Some clones in this sample may be carry-over from other donors' samples. The rearrangement links TRBV2 to TRBJ2-7; possibly TRBD2 for D (5 bases). The CDR3 nucleotides read TGTGCCAGCAGTGCCCGAGGCGGGTATACCTACGAGCAGTACTTC. Translating it yields CASSARGGYTYEQYF.